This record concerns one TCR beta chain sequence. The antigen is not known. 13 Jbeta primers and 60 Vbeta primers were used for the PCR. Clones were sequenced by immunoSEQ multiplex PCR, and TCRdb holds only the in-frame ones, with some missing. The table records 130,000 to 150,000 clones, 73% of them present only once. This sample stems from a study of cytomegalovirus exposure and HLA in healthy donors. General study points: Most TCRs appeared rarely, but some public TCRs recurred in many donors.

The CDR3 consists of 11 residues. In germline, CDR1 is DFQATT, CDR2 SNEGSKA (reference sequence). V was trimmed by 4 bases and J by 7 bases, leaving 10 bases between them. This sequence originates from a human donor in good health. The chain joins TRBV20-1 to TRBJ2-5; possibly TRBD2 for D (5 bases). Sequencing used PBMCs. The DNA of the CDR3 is TGCAGTGCTACTGTGGGGAGGACCCAGTACTTC. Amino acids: CSATVGRTQYF.